This T cell receptor (beta chain) emerged from a study of blood T cell repertoires in COVID-19. Study-wide background: Acute and convalescent COVID-19 samples came from the United States, Italy and Spain. The analysed material was cDNA or gDNA that came from T cells, B-cell-depleted T cells, or PBMCs.

Participants reported their clinical history, and cohort assignment relied on those reports. Germline V CDR1 and CDR2: SEHNR, FQNEAQ (reference sequence). The CDR3 contains 15 residues. V shed 6 bases and J 0 bases; nucleotides not matched to a gene: 5. The count of this clone is one. Assay used: immunoSEQ multiplex PCR; TCRdb lists only in-frame clones, some missing. The table includes 310,000 or so clones, about 88% detected once. The sequence was obtained from a woman in her forties who had recovered from COVID-19. The sample comprised PBMCs or T cells enriched from blood (not recorded which). The chain recombines TRBV7-9 with TRBJ1-1; 9 bases map to TRBD1. The CDR3 sequence: CASRGQGGMNTEAFF. CDR3 bases: TGTGCCAGCAGGGGACAGGGAGGGATGAACACTGAAGCTTTCTTT.